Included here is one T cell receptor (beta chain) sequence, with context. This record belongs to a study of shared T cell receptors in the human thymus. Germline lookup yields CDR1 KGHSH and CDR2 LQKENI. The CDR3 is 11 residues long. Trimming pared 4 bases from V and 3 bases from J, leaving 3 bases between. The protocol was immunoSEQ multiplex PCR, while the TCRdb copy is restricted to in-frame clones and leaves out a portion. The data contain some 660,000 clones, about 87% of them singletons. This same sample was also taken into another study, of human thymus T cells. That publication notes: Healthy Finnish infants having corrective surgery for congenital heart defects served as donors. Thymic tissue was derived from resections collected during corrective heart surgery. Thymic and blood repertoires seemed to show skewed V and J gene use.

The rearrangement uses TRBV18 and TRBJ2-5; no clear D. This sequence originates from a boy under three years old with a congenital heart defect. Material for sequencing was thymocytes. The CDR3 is CASSHKETQYF. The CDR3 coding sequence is TGTGCCAGCTCACACAAAGAGACCCAGTACTTC.